This T cell receptor beta chain was captured by sequencing in a study of Graves' ophthalmopathy and Graves' hyperthyroidism. Regarding the study as a whole: As the model predicted ophthalmopathy progression, it achieved a sensitivity of about 71% and a specificity of more than 72%. Among expanded thyroid clonotypes above 0.001 frequency, most also occurred in blood.

CDR3 length: 15 amino acids. The germline CDR1 and CDR2 sequences are SGHRS and YFSETQ. V lost 0 bases and J lost 5, with 14 bases in between. Patients were excluded if they had other autoimmune diseases or uncontrolled infections, and likewise if pregnancy or lactation applied. A few counts support this clonotype. Antigen: not known. RNA transcripts yielded amplified TCR beta CDR3 regions. The library came from an HTBI-primed first-round RT-PCR and a second-round multiplex PCR. From the multiplex PCR reads, TCRdb called clonotypes with MiXCR, one entry per CDR3 protein. The sample holds roughly 1.1 million distinct CDR3 sequences, about two fifths seen once.

The chain carries TRBV5-1 and TRBJ2-5; perhaps TRBD1 as D (6 bases). Sequences were obtained from peripheral blood or thyroid tissue (not recorded which). This receptor was taken from an adult man with Graves' hyperthyroidism. The CDR3 DNA is TGCGCCAGCAGCTTGGTGGGGGCAGGGCGGGAGACCCAGTACTTC. Translating it yields CASSLVGAGRETQYF.